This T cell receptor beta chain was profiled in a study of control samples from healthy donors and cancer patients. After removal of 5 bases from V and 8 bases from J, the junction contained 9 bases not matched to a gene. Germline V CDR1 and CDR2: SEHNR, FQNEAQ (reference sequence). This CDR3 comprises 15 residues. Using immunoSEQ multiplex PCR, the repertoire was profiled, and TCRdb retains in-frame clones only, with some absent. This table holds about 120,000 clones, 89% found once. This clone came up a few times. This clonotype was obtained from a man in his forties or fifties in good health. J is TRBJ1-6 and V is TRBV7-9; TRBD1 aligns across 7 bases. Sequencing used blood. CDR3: CASSTWTGGDSPLHF. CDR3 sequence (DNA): TGTGCCAGCAGCACTTGGACAGGTGGAGATTCACCCCTCCACTTT.